A selection of T cell receptor beta chains follows, all from one sample in a study of blood T cell repertoires in COVID-19. The repertoire was sequenced with immunoSEQ multiplex PCR; TCRdb's copy has only in-frame clones and lacks some. The table shows about 130,000 clones, with roughly 74% occurring only once. Specimen: peripheral blood. Source of these receptors: a man aged 60 to 69 with acute or convalescent COVID-19. Each CDR3 is given with its conserved first and last residue. The D gene is left open where the match is weak. The size field is filled for only some rows; it gives once, few, many or a size class.

>NA|TRBD1|TRBV5-1|TRBJ1-1
TGCGCCAGCAGTCGTACAGGGGGCGCGGTCTACGGTGTATTCACTGAAGCTTTCTTT
CASSRTGGAVYGVFTEAFF
>NA|TRBD2|TRBV12-5|TRBJ2-3
TGTGCTAGTGGTAGCGGGGGAACAGATACGCAGTATTTT
CASGSGGTDTQYF
>few|NA|TRBV29-1|TRBJ2-4
TGCAGCGCGCTCCCCGGGGGTCAAACCAAAAACATTCAGTACTTC
CSALPGGQTKNIQYF
>NA|TRBD2|TRBV7-6|TRBJ2-3
TGTGCCAGCAGCCCAGGGACTAGCGGGAGGGCTTCGGATACGCAGTATTTT
CASSPGTSGRASDTQYF
>few|TRBD1|TRBV2|TRBJ2-7
TGTGCCAGCAGTCCCGGGACAGGGGCCTACGAGCAGTACTTC
CASSPGTGAYEQYF
>NA|TRBD2|TRBV5-1|TRBJ2-7
TGCGCCAGCAGCTTGGAACAGCGGGGGTCCTACGAGCAGTACTTC
CASSLEQRGSYEQYF
>NA|TRBD1|TRBV30|TRBJ2-7
TGTGCTGTCCAGGGGGTATCCTCCTACGAGCAGTACTTC
CAVQGVSSYEQYF
>NA|TRBD1|TRBV6-5|TRBJ1-2
TGTGCCAGCAGCGATACCGGGACAGGGGACTATGGCTACACCTTC
CASSDTGTGDYGYTF
>NA|TRBD2|TRBV19|TRBJ2-1
TGTGCCAGTAAAGGGGAGCGGGGGAACAATGAGCAGTTCTTC
CASKGERGNNEQFF
>NA|TRBD1|TRBV12-3/TRBV12-4|TRBJ1-2
TGTGCCAGCAGTTTGACAGGGGCCTATGGCTACACCTTC
CASSLTGAYGYTF
>NA|TRBD1|TRBV5-1|TRBJ1-2
TGCGCCAGCAGCGCACCAGGGACAGCCTCTGGCTACACCTTC
CASSAPGTASGYTF
>once|NA|TRBV9|TRBJ1-1
TGTGCCAGCAGCGTAGAGCACGGGACTGAAGCTTTCTTT
CASSVEHGTEAFF
>NA|NA|TRBV5-6|TRBJ1-4
TGTGCCAGCAGCAAGTCACAGGGAGATAATGAAAAACTGTTTTTT
CASSKSQGDNEKLFF
>NA|NA|TRBV11-2|TRBJ1-1
TGTGCCAGCAGCTTCGGTAATTCGGGGGGAGCTTTCTTT
CASSFGNSGGAFF
>NA|NA|TRBV6-5|TRBJ1-2
TGTGCCAGCACTCAGGGAACTAACTATGGCTACACCTTC
CASTQGTNYGYTF
>NA|NA|TRBV7-9|TRBJ1-2
TGTGCCAGCAGCTTAACTGTCCCAGGCAGGGGTGCTGGCTACACCTTC
CASSLTVPGRGAGYTF
>NA|NA|TRBV6-5|TRBJ1-3
TGTGCCGCCGGTAAGGGGATCTTATCTGGAAACACCATATATTTT
CAAGKGILSGNTIYF
>NA|TRBD2|TRBV5-4|TRBJ2-5
TGTGCCAGCAGCTTGGGCCCTAGCGGGAGCCAGGAGACCCAGTACTTC
CASSLGPSGSQETQYF
>NA|NA|TRBV3-1/TRBV3-2|TRBJ2-7
TGTGCCAGCAGCCAAGCAGGGCAATACGAGCAGTACTTC
CASSQAGQYEQYF
>NA|NA|TRBV5-1|TRBJ1-2
TGCGCCAGCAGCCAACCGGACAGTTATTATGGCTACACCTTC
CASSQPDSYYGYTF